Below, 18 T cell receptor beta chains from the same sample are listed, as sequenced in a study of blood T cell repertoires in COVID-19. Method: immunoSEQ multiplex PCR; TCRdb's copy keeps in-frame clones and lacks some. This sample has roughly 97,000 clones; more than 75% occur once, and the top ten carry about 6.5%. The source material was peripheral blood. The receptors derive from a man between 70 and 80 years old with acute or convalescent COVID-19.

This clone turned up a few times. The chain recombines TRBV2 with TRBJ2-7, with D perhaps matching TRBD1 (6 bases). Trimming removed 6 bases from V and 0 bases from J, with 15 bases in between. The CDR3 has 15 amino acids. CDR1 and CDR2 (germline): SNHLY, FYNNEI. CDR3 in DNA: TGTGCCAGCAGGGCGGACAGTAAAAGCTCCTACGAGCAGTACTTC. This translates into CASRADSKSSYEQYF.

The J gene is TRBJ1-1, the V gene TRBV15; D is perhaps TRBD1 (5 bases). This CDR3 region has 13 residues. Per germline, CDR1 LNHNV and CDR2 YYDKDF (reference sequence). Between the trimmed V and J ends, which lost 3 bases and 1 base, there was a span of 6 bases. CDR3 nucleotide sequence: TGTGCCACCAGCAGCGGGGGGAACACTGAAGCTTTCTTT. It yields the protein CATSSGGNTEAFF.

CDR3 loop: CASSVGLAGGNEQFF. The CDR3 nucleotides are TGTGCCAGTAGTGTTGGACTAGCGGGAGGGAATGAGCAGTTCTTC. The gene calls are TRBV19 and TRBJ2-1; the match to TRBD2 covers 15 bases. The CDR3 contains 15 residues. V was clipped by 5 bases and J by 7 bases; unmatched bases: 3. Germline values: CDR1 LNHDA, CDR2 SQIVND (reference sequence). Full variable domain (missing parts from reference TRBV19 and TRBJ2-1): DGGITQSPKYLFRKEGQNVTLSCEQNLNHDAMYWYRQDPGQGLRLIYYSQIVNDFQKGDIAEGYSVSREKKESFPLTVTSAQKNPTAFYLCASSVGLAGGNEQFFGPGTRLTVL.

The rearrangement joins TRBV5-1 to TRBJ2-7, with a tentative D call TRBD1 (6 bases). V shed 1 base and J shed 5 bases, with 13 bases lying between them. CDR1 is SGHRS, CDR2 YFSETQ, per germline. This CDR3 region has 14 residues. CDR3 sequence: CASSLNRERNEQYF. CDR3 nucleotides: TGCGCCAGCAGCTTGAACAGGGAGCGCAACGAGCAGTACTTC.

The chain employs TRBV30 and TRBJ1-1; D possibly corresponds to TRBD1 (6 bases). The CDR3 runs 11 residues. Germline values: CDR1 GTSNPN, CDR2 SVGIG (reference sequence). This chain's CDR3 is CVVDRNTEAFF. DNA of the CDR3: TGTGTAGTGGACAGAAACACTGAAGCTTTCTTT.

This chain links TRBV10-2 with TRBJ1-6, with 9 bases that match TRBD1. Looked up from germline, CDR1 is WSHSY and CDR2 is SAAADI. V lost 2 bases to trimming and J lost 8 bases; unmatched junction nucleotides: 4. The CDR3 spans 15 residues. The CDR3 nucleotides read TGCGCCAGCAGTGAGATGACAGGGGGGTATTCACCCCTCCACTTT. As protein: CASSEMTGGYSPLHF.

V usage is TRBV5-1 and J usage is TRBJ1-4; D may be TRBD1 (5 bases). Trimming removed 5 bases from V and 8 bases from J, with 16 bases in between. From germline, CDR1 is SGHRS and CDR2 YFSETQ. The length of the CDR3 is 14 residues. CDR3 DNA sequence: TGCGCCAGCAGAGGTGGCAGCCCAGGGGAAAAACTGTTTTTT. This gives the protein CASRGGSPGEKLFF.

This clone was counted once. The chain carries TRBV6-5 and TRBJ1-1; tentatively, D is TRBD1 (5 bases). V lost 7 bases, J lost 1 base, and 10 bases lay in between. Per germline, CDR1 MNHEY and CDR2 SVGAGI. The CDR3 is 13 amino acids. The CDR3 DNA reads as TGTGCCAGCAACCCCGGGGGGAACACTGAAGCTTTCTTT. Protein sequence: CASNPGGNTEAFF.

The V call is TRBV5-1, the J call TRBJ1-2, with D possibly matching TRBD1 (5 bases). CDR3 length: 18 amino acids. V lost 4 bases to trimming and J lost 1 base, with 23 bases between them. CDR1 and CDR2 from the germline V gene are SGHRS and YFSETQ. CDR3 amino acids: CASSGTRLRGSGNYGYTF. The CDR3 DNA reads as TGCGCCAGCAGCGGAACCCGACTCCGGGGGAGCGGTAACTATGGCTACACCTTC.

The V call is TRBV6-1, the J call TRBJ2-3; TRBD2 might be the D (5 bases). Germline CDR1 reads MNHNS; CDR2 reads SASEGT. Trimming removed 0 bases at V and 0 bases at J, with 22 bases between. The CDR3 is 20 amino acids. The CDR3 sequence: CASSEALGGAYRTSTDTQYF. The DNA for the CDR3 is TGTGCCAGCAGTGAAGCGCTTGGAGGAGCTTACCGCACTAGCACAGATACGCAGTATTTT.

The chain uses TRBV30 and TRBJ1-1, with a weak D call TRBD1 (6 bases). The germline V gene encodes CDR1 GTSNPN and CDR2 SVGIG (reference sequence). V lost 0 bases, J lost 2 bases, and 7 bases lay in between. The CDR3 length is 13 residues. The CDR3 DNA reads TGTGCCTGGAGTGTAGGGGGAAACACTGAAGCTTTCTTT. It encodes CAWSVGGNTEAFF.

This clone was seen only a few times. The rearrangement links TRBV20-1 to TRBJ2-3; D not certain. Germline assignment: CDR1 DFQATT and CDR2 SNEGSKA (reference sequence). The CDR3 spans 11 residues. Trimming pared 6 bases from V and 5 bases from J, leaving 9 bases between. The CDR3 sequence is CSAQIQDTQYF. For the CDR3, the DNA is TGCAGTGCCCAAATACAAGATACGCAGTATTTT.

This clone was detected once. This rearrangement joins TRBV9 to TRBJ2-2, with 11 bases identical to TRBD1. The CDR3 length is 16 residues. V lost 3 bases and J lost 6; bases outside the gene matches: 7. Germline-derived CDR1 and CDR2 are SGDLS and YYNGEE. The CDR3 sequence: CASSARDRGNAGELFF. DNA of the CDR3: TGTGCCAGCAGCGCCCGGGACAGGGGGAATGCCGGGGAGCTGTTTTTT. The complete variable domain, with remaining parts taken from reference TRBV9 and TRBJ2-2, reads DSGVTQTPKHLITATGQRVTLRCSPRSGDLSVYWYQQSLDQGLQFLIQYYNGEERAKGNILERFSAQQFPDLHSELNLSSLELGDSALYFCASSARDRGNAGELFFGEGSRLTVL.

This clone was seen a single time. This chain joins TRBV29-1 and TRBJ1-1; possibly TRBD1 for D (5 bases). The germline V and J ends were trimmed by 4 bases and 1 base, with 13 bases remaining between them. Germline CDR1 is SQVTM and CDR2 is ANQGSEA. There are 14 residues in the CDR3. CDR3 DNA: TGCAGCGTTGTAGCAGGGCTCGGGAACACTGAAGCTTTCTTT. Residues: CSVVAGLGNTEAFF. The full variable domain, completed using reference TRBV29-1 and TRBJ1-1, is SAVISQKPSRDICQRGTSLTIQCQVDSQVTMMFWYRQQPGQSLTLIATANQGSEATYESGFVIDKFPISRPNLTFSTLTVSNMSPEDSSIYLCSVVAGLGNTEAFFGQGTRLTVV.

J is TRBJ2-7 and V is TRBV28; 10 bases line up with TRBD1. Germline V gene sequence: CDR1 MDHEN, CDR2 SYDVKM. V was pared by 6 bases and J by 1 base, with 6 bases of the junction left unmatched. The CDR3 runs 15 residues. DNA of the CDR3: TGTGCCAGCAGCCCCGGGACAGGGGAGTCCTACGAGCAGTACTTC. The encoded protein is CASSPGTGESYEQYF.

The CDR3 region has the DNA TGCGCCAGCAGCCAAGAACTCAGAACAGGCGCCACCACAGATACGCAGTATTTT. This sequence encodes CASSQELRTGATTDTQYF. This chain links TRBV4-1 with TRBJ2-3; D may be TRBD1 (5 bases). The V end was cut by 0 bases, the J end by 2 bases, with 18 bases between. The CDR3 sequence is 18 residues long. The germline V gene encodes CDR1 MGHRA and CDR2 YSYEKL.

The J gene is TRBJ1-2, the V gene TRBV19; D may be TRBD1 (5 bases). V lost 5 bases and J 2 bases, leaving 9 bases between the germline ends. CDR3 length: 13 residues. Germline CDR1 is LNHDA and CDR2 is SQIVND (reference sequence). CDR3 amino acids: CASSDDRNYGYTF. The CDR3 DNA is TGTGCCAGTAGTGATGACAGAAACTATGGCTACACCTTC.

The rearrangement joins TRBV2 to TRBJ1-1, with D possibly being TRBD1 (5 bases). The ends were cut back, 0 bases at V and 0 bases at J, with 8 bases in the middle. The germline CDR1 and CDR2 sequences are SNHLY and FYNNEI. The CDR3 contains 15 residues. This CDR3 reads CASSEARGMNTEAFF. The DNA of the CDR3 is TGTGCCAGCAGTGAAGCTAGGGGAATGAACACTGAAGCTTTCTTT. Using reference TRBV2 and TRBJ1-1 for the parts outside the CDR3, the full variable domain is EPEVTQTPSHQVTQMGQEVILRCVPISNHLYFYWYRQILGQKVEFLVSFYNNEISEKSEIFDDQFSVERPDGSNFTLKIRSTKLEDSAMYFCASSEARGMNTEAFFGQGTRLTVV.